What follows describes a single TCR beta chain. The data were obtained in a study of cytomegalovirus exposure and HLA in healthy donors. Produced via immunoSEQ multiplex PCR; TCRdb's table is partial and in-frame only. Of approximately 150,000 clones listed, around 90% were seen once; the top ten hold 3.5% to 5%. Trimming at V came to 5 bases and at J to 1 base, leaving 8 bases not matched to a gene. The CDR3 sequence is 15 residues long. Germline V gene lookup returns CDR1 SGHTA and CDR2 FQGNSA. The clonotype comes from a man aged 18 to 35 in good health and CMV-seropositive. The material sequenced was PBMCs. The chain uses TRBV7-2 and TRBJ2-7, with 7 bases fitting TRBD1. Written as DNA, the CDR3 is TGTGCCAGCAGCCCTAGACAGGGTGGATCCTACGAGCAGTACTTC. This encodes CASSPRQGGSYEQYF. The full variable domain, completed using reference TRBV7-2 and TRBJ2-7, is GAGVSQSPSNKVTEKGKDVELRCDPISGHTALYWYRQSLGQGLEFLIYFQGNSAPDKSGLPSDRFSAERTGGSVSTLTIQRTQQEDSAVYLCASSPRQGGSYEQYFGPGTRLTVT.